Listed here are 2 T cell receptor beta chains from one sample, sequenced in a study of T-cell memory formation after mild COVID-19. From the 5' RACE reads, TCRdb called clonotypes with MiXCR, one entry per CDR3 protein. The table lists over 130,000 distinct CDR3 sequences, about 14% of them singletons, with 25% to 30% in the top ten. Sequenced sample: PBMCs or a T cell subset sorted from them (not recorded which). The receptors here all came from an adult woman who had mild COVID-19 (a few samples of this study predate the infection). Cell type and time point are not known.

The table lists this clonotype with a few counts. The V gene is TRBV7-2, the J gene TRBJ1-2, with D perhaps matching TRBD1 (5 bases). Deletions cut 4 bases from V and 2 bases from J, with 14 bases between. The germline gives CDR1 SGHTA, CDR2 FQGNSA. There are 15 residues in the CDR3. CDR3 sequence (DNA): TGTGCCAGCAGCTCTCAGACAGCCCTGAACTATGGCTACACCTTC. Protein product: CASSSQTALNYGYTF.

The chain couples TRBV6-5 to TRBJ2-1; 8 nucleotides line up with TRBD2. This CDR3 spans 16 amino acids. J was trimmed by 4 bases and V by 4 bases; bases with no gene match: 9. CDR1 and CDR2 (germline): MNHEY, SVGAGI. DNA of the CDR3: TGTGCCAGCAGTTTAGCTCCGCGCGGGGGGTACAATGAGCAGTTCTTC. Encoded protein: CASSLAPRGGYNEQFF.